These T cell receptor beta chains were read from a single sample in a study of T cells in Graves' hyperthyroidism and ophthalmopathy. Via MiXCR, TCRdb re-called the multiplex PCR reads, giving one row per CDR3 protein. Altogether a few hundred thousand distinct CDR3 sequences are present, around 20% being singletons, with the ten largest covering around 47%. Sequenced sample: blood. The source of these receptors is a man between 35 and 55 years old with Graves' hyperthyroidism. Both conserved end residues are part of each CDR3. A D gene is named only where the DNA matches it firmly. Size is omitted from some rows. Given values are once, few, many or a class for expanded clones.

cdr3_nt: TGTGCCAGCCGGGGGTTAAGTGAAAAACTGTTTTTT
cdr3_aa: CASRGLSEKLFF
clone_size: -
v_call: TRBV9
j_call: TRBJ1-4
d_call: -

cdr3_nt: TGTGCCAGCAGTTTGGTATCTGGGGGGGGTCACGAGCAGTACTTC
cdr3_aa: CASSLVSGGGHEQYF
clone_size: many
v_call: TRBV28
j_call: TRBJ2-7
d_call: TRBD2

cdr3_nt: TGTGCCAGTAGTGCTGAAGGGAACACTGAAGCTTTCTTT
cdr3_aa: CASSAEGNTEAFF
clone_size: few
v_call: TRBV19
j_call: TRBJ1-1
d_call: -

cdr3_nt: TGCGCCAGCAGCATAGGGACAGCAAATCAGCCCCAGCATTTT
cdr3_aa: CASSIGTANQPQHF
clone_size: many
v_call: TRBV5-1
j_call: TRBJ1-5
d_call: TRBD1

cdr3_nt: TGTGCCAGGAGGGGGTGGCCCGGGAATTGGAACACCGGGGAGCTGTTTTTT
cdr3_aa: CARRGWPGNWNTGELFF
clone_size: many
v_call: TRBV2
j_call: TRBJ2-2
d_call: -

cdr3_nt: TGTGCCAGCAGTTTAACCGAGACCACTCCCTACGAGCAGTACTTC
cdr3_aa: CASSLTETTPYEQYF
clone_size: few
v_call: TRBV5-6
j_call: TRBJ2-7
d_call: -

cdr3_nt: TGTGCCTGGAATAAGTTGGAGGGAGCTTTCTTT
cdr3_aa: CAWNKLEGAFF
clone_size: many
v_call: TRBV30
j_call: TRBJ1-1
d_call: -

cdr3_nt: TGCGCCAGCAGCCAAAAGGGGCTAGCGCGAGAAGAGACCCAGTACTTC
cdr3_aa: CASSQKGLAREETQYF
clone_size: many
v_call: TRBV5-1
j_call: TRBJ2-5
d_call: -

cdr3_nt: TGTGCCAGCAGTTTTAACAGGTTTACCCAAGAGACCCAGTACTTC
cdr3_aa: CASSFNRFTQETQYF
clone_size: many
v_call: TRBV28
j_call: TRBJ2-5
d_call: -

cdr3_nt: TGTGCCAGCAGCGTAATACCGAACACTGAAGCTTTCTTT
cdr3_aa: CASSVIPNTEAFF
clone_size: few
v_call: TRBV9
j_call: TRBJ1-1
d_call: -

cdr3_nt: TGTGCCAGCTCAAACAGGGGTCCCGGCCCGACCCAGCATTTT
cdr3_aa: CASSNRGPGPTQHF
clone_size: many
v_call: TRBV18
j_call: TRBJ1-5
d_call: TRBD1

cdr3_nt: TGTGCCAGCAGTCCAAGGGAGGCCTGGAGCTCCTACAATGAGCAGTTCTTC
cdr3_aa: CASSPREAWSSYNEQFF
clone_size: few
v_call: TRBV27
j_call: TRBJ2-1
d_call: -

cdr3_nt: TGTGCCAGCTGCCGGTGCGAGGGGCTAGGATCCTACGAGCAGTACTTC
cdr3_aa: CASCRCEGLGSYEQYF
clone_size: many
v_call: TRBV7-2
j_call: TRBJ2-7
d_call: -

cdr3_nt: TGTGCCAGCAGTTACCTCTCAGGGGAACCACCGGTCGGGGAGCTGTTTTTT
cdr3_aa: CASSYLSGEPPVGELFF
clone_size: few
v_call: TRBV6-5
j_call: TRBJ2-2
d_call: -

cdr3_nt: TGCGCCAGCAGCGGTCTCCGGCCTAGCACAGATACGCAGTATTTT
cdr3_aa: CASSGLRPSTDTQYF
clone_size: many
v_call: TRBV5-1
j_call: TRBJ2-3
d_call: -

cdr3_nt: TGTGCCAGCAGCCCAAAGGGGGGGGGGGCCCAAGGGACCCAGTACTTC
cdr3_aa: CASSPKGGGAQGTQYF
clone_size: once
v_call: TRBV7-9
j_call: TRBJ2-5
d_call: -

cdr3_nt: TGTGCCAGCAGCCTTCCCGGACAGGGCTGGGAGACCCAGTACTTC
cdr3_aa: CASSLPGQGWETQYF
clone_size: many
v_call: TRBV7-2
j_call: TRBJ2-5
d_call: TRBD1

cdr3_nt: TGTGCCAGCAGCAAGGACAGCGAGCAGTACTTC
cdr3_aa: CASSKDSEQYF
clone_size: once
v_call: TRBV7-2
j_call: TRBJ2-7
d_call: -

cdr3_nt: TGTGCCAGCAGCGTAGGGGCAGGTCACCCCTACGAGCAGTACTTC
cdr3_aa: CASSVGAGHPYEQYF
clone_size: many
v_call: TRBV9
j_call: TRBJ2-7
d_call: -

cdr3_nt: TGTGCCAGCAGTGGCCACGGGACAGGGTCTCGGACTGAAGCTTTCTTT
cdr3_aa: CASSGHGTGSRTEAFF
clone_size: -
v_call: TRBV2
j_call: TRBJ1-1
d_call: TRBD1

cdr3_nt: TGTGCCAGCAGTGAGGGACTGCTTCCCTACAATGAGCAGTTCTTC
cdr3_aa: CASSEGLLPYNEQFF
clone_size: few
v_call: TRBV6-4
j_call: TRBJ2-1
d_call: -

cdr3_nt: TGTGCCAGCAGTTTGGGTCCCCCTGTAGGGGGGGGCGCTGGGGCCAACGTCCTGACTTTC
cdr3_aa: CASSLGPPVGGGAGANVLTF
clone_size: few
v_call: TRBV12-3/TRBV12-4
j_call: TRBJ2-6
d_call: -

cdr3_nt: TGCAGTGCTCAGGGACAAAACATGAACACTGAAGCTTTCTTT
cdr3_aa: CSAQGQNMNTEAFF
clone_size: many
v_call: TRBV20-1
j_call: TRBJ1-1
d_call: -

cdr3_nt: TGTGCCAGCAGACCCTATGGACGCGAGAATTCACCCCTCCACTTT
cdr3_aa: CASRPYGRENSPLHF
clone_size: many
v_call: TRBV2
j_call: TRBJ1-6
d_call: -

cdr3_nt: TGCGCCAGCAGCTTGGGTGAGGCGTTGGCTGATAAAGCTTTCTTT
cdr3_aa: CASSLGEALADKAFF
clone_size: many
v_call: TRBV5-1
j_call: TRBJ1-1
d_call: -

cdr3_nt: TGTGCCAGCAGGGATGGGGACAGAGACTACGAGCAGTACTTC
cdr3_aa: CASRDGDRDYEQYF
clone_size: many
v_call: TRBV2
j_call: TRBJ2-7
d_call: TRBD1

cdr3_nt: TGTGCCAGCAGCTTAGATTATCAGGATAACTATGGCTACACCTTC
cdr3_aa: CASSLDYQDNYGYTF
clone_size: many
v_call: TRBV11-2
j_call: TRBJ1-2
d_call: -

cdr3_nt: TGCGCCAGTTCTAGCGGGAGAGGGAACACCGGGGAGCTGTTTTTT
cdr3_aa: CASSSGRGNTGELFF
clone_size: -
v_call: TRBV10-1
j_call: TRBJ2-2
d_call: TRBD2

cdr3_nt: TGTGCCAGCGGCAAGTTACTAGCGAACACCGGGGAGCTGTTTTTT
cdr3_aa: CASGKLLANTGELFF
clone_size: -
v_call: TRBV6-1
j_call: TRBJ2-2
d_call: -

cdr3_nt: TGTGCCAGCAGTTTTGGGCTAGGGGTCTACGAGCAGTACTTC
cdr3_aa: CASSFGLGVYEQYF
clone_size: few
v_call: TRBV12-3/TRBV12-4
j_call: TRBJ2-7
d_call: -

cdr3_nt: TGCGCCAGCAGCTTGGCCGACAGCAACTATGGCTACACCTTC
cdr3_aa: CASSLADSNYGYTF
clone_size: -
v_call: TRBV5-1
j_call: TRBJ1-2
d_call: -

cdr3_nt: TGTGCCAGCAGTGTTACAGGGGGCGATTCACCCCTCCACTTT
cdr3_aa: CASSVTGGDSPLHF
clone_size: -
v_call: TRBV2
j_call: TRBJ1-6
d_call: TRBD1

cdr3_nt: TGTGCCAGCAGTTTCGGGACTGAAGCTTTCTTT
cdr3_aa: CASSFGTEAFF
clone_size: many
v_call: TRBV28
j_call: TRBJ1-1
d_call: -

cdr3_nt: TGTGCCAGCAGCTTAGATAGACAGGGGATTGAGCAGTTCTTC
cdr3_aa: CASSLDRQGIEQFF
clone_size: -
v_call: TRBV7-9
j_call: TRBJ2-1
d_call: TRBD1

cdr3_nt: TGTGCCAGCAGCCAAGTTGGGACAGGGGCTGCGAACACCGGGGAGCTGTTTTTT
cdr3_aa: CASSQVGTGAANTGELFF
clone_size: many
v_call: TRBV3-1
j_call: TRBJ2-2
d_call: TRBD1

cdr3_nt: TGTGCCAGTAGTATTGGACACGCCACAGATACGCAGTATTTT
cdr3_aa: CASSIGHATDTQYF
clone_size: few
v_call: TRBV19
j_call: TRBJ2-3
d_call: -

cdr3_nt: TGTGCCAGCAGTCCTGGGACTAGCGGGGGGCTCCTTCGAACGCAGTATTTT
cdr3_aa: CASSPGTSGGLLRTQYF
clone_size: -
v_call: TRBV6-1
j_call: TRBJ2-3
d_call: TRBD2

cdr3_nt: TGTGCCAGCAGTTACTCGAAAGGGGATCAGCCCCAGCATTTT
cdr3_aa: CASSYSKGDQPQHF
clone_size: -
v_call: TRBV6-2/TRBV6-3
j_call: TRBJ1-5
d_call: -

cdr3_nt: TGTGCCAGCAGCTTGGCCAATCCAGCAAGTTCGGTGACCCAGTACTTC
cdr3_aa: CASSLANPASSVTQYF
clone_size: few
v_call: TRBV5-6
j_call: TRBJ2-5
d_call: -

cdr3_nt: TGTGCCAGCAGCTTAGTTTGGGTGGGTAGCGCTGAAGCTTTCTTT
cdr3_aa: CASSLVWVGSAEAFF
clone_size: many
v_call: TRBV7-2
j_call: TRBJ1-1
d_call: -

cdr3_nt: TGTGCCAGCAGTCCGCTTGGGCCCTGGGATTACGAGCAGTACTTC
cdr3_aa: CASSPLGPWDYEQYF
clone_size: -
v_call: TRBV27
j_call: TRBJ2-7
d_call: -

cdr3_nt: TGCAGCCCACGAGGGGCAGGGGACGAGCAGTACTTC
cdr3_aa: CSPRGAGDEQYF
clone_size: many
v_call: TRBV29-1
j_call: TRBJ2-7
d_call: -

cdr3_nt: TGCAGTGCTAGTGACCCTCAGGGGAAGAGGACCTACGAGCAGTACTTC
cdr3_aa: CSASDPQGKRTYEQYF
clone_size: many
v_call: TRBV20-1
j_call: TRBJ2-7
d_call: -

cdr3_nt: TGTGCCAGCACCTCGATGTTTGGGACCATGAACACTGAAGCTTTCTTT
cdr3_aa: CASTSMFGTMNTEAFF
clone_size: few
v_call: TRBV7-8
j_call: TRBJ1-1
d_call: -